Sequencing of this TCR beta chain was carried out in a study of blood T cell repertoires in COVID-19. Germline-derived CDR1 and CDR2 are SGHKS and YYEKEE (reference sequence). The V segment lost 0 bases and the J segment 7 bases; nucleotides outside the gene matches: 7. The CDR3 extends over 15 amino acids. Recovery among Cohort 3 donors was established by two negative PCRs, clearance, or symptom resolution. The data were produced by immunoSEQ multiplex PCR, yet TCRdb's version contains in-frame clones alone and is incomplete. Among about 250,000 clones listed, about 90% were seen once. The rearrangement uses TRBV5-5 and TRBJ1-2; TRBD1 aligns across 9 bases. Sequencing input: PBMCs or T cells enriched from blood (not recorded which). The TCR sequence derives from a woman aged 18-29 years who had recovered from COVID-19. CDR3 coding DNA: TGTGCCAGCAGCTTGGAACCTACAGGGGGCCGTGGCTACACCTTC. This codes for CASSLEPTGGRGYTF. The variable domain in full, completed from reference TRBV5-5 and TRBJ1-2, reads DAGVTQSPTHLIKTRGQQVTLRCSPISGHKSVSWYQQVLGQGPQFIFQYYEKEERGRGNFPDRFSARQFPNYSSELNVNALLLGDSALYLCASSLEPTGGRGYTFGSGTRLTVV.